The T cell receptor (beta chain) described here comes from a study of cytomegalovirus exposure and HLA in healthy donors. Study in general: Of all 400 or so donors who were genotyped, roughly 81% belonged to the Caucasian-associated ancestry cluster.

A word on this clone: Antigen: not known.

The PCR contained 60 Vbeta and 13 Jbeta primers. Sequenced by immunoSEQ multiplex PCR; TCRdb stores in-frame clones only, minus some. The table shows 150,000 to 200,000 clones, with about three quarters occurring only once. Study results and caveats: Associated with HLA alleles at 0.05 false discovery rate in a later analysis were 16,951 TCR beta sequences.

This CDR3 contains 13 residues. Germline V lookup: CDR1 KGHSH, CDR2 LQKENI. V gave up 2 bases and J gave up 2 bases, with 6 bases separating them. The chain carries TRBV18 and TRBJ2-5, with TRBD2 as a possible D gene (5 bases). The sample was PBMCs. The TCR originated in a man aged 18 to 29 in good health and CMV-seronegative. The CDR3 sequence: CASSPTRQETQYF. The CDR3 bases are TGTGCCAGCTCACCAACTAGGCAAGAGACCCAGTACTTC. Variable domain in full (rest from reference TRBV18 and TRBJ2-5): NAGVMQNPRHLVRRRGQEARLRCSPMKGHSHVYWYRQLPEEGLKFMVYLQKENIIDESGMPKERFSAEFPKEGPSILRIQQVVRGDSAAYFCASSPTRQETQYFGPGTRLLVL.